Below, one TCR beta chain is given with its context. No antigen is known for it. The CDR3 end shows no conserved phenylalanine or tryptophan, and so a read error is likely. The investigators amplified TCR beta CDR3 regions from RNA transcripts. In the first-round RT-PCR of the TCR CDR3, the HTBI primer set was used. TCRdb called the multiplex PCR reads again in MiXCR, with one record for every CDR3 protein. The sample records about 640,000 distinct CDR3 sequences, around 20% being singletons. The data derive from a study of T cells in Graves' hyperthyroidism and ophthalmopathy. V lost 5 bases to trimming and J lost 1 base; unmatched junction nucleotides: 12. The CDR3 totals 17 residues. Germline-derived CDR1 and CDR2 are MNHEY and SVGEGT. Overall study findings and caveats: Through a model of 13 V-J features, ophthalmopathy was separated from stable hyperthyroidism.

Sequenced: blood. The gene calls are TRBV6-2 or TRBV6-3 and TRBJ2-5; TRBD2 matches at 8 bases. The TCR comes from a man younger than 40 with Graves' ophthalmopathy. Written as DNA, the CDR3 is TGTGCCAGCAGTAGGGGACTAGTCCGAGTGGGCCAAGAGACCCAGTACTCC. Its protein product is CASSRGLVRVGQETQYS.